The 10 T cell receptor beta chains presented below share a single source sample, sequenced in a study of Tregs in tolerant kidney transplant recipients. Mixed chimerism was transient after nonmyeloablative marrow transplants from related graft donors. Some clones are missing from TCRdb's copy, which holds only in-frame ones; the method was immunoSEQ multiplex PCR. The profile shows roughly 64,000 clones, about 89% of them singletons. The material sequenced was CD4+ T cells from blood (PBMCs), taken 6 months after the transplant. The receptors stem from a human patient who received a combined kidney and bone marrow transplant. A subset of T cells may come from the graft donor.

The rearrangement uses TRBV9 and TRBJ2-1; 8 bases match TRBD2. The CDR3 is 17 residues long. From germline, CDR1 is SGDLS and CDR2 YYNGEE. The V segment lost 0 bases and the J segment 0 bases; nucleotides outside the gene matches: 5. The CDR3 loop is CASSVVGSGISYNEQFF. In nucleotides, the CDR3 is TGTGCCAGCAGCGTAGTGGGTAGCGGGATCTCCTACAATGAGCAGTTCTTC.

This clone was picked up a small number of times. The genes are TRBV11-1 and TRBJ2-2, with D possibly TRBD2 on 5 matching bases. Between the trimmed V and J ends, which lost 1 base and 5 bases, there was a span of 8 bases. CDR1 SGHAT and CDR2 FQDESV come from the germline V gene (reference sequence). The CDR3 consists of 14 residues. This CDR3 is CASSLGEKTGELFF. The CDR3 DNA reads TGTGCCAGCAGCTTAGGGGAGAAGACCGGGGAGCTGTTTTTT.

V gene TRBV9 combines with J gene TRBJ1-2; 8 nucleotides agree with TRBD1. The CDR3 has 16 amino acids. Losses at the gene ends were 0 bases for V and 8 bases for J; bases not matched to a gene: 12. Germline-derived CDR1 and CDR2 are SGDLS and YYNGEE. The CDR3 sequence: CASSVAPDRDVGGYTF. The CDR3, as DNA: TGTGCCAGCAGCGTAGCCCCGGACAGGGATGTAGGAGGCTACACCTTC.

V gene TRBV11-1 combines with J gene TRBJ2-2; perhaps TRBD2 as D (5 bases). V dropped 4 bases and J dropped 2 bases, with 8 bases sitting between them. CDR3 length equals 14 residues. The germline V gene encodes CDR1 SGHAT and CDR2 FQDESV (reference sequence). The CDR3 nucleotides are TGTGCCAGCAGCTCGACTATTAACACCGGGGAGCTGTTTTTT. This translates into CASSSTINTGELFF. Complete variable domain (other parts from reference TRBV11-1 and TRBJ2-2): EAEVAQSPRYKITEKSQAVAFWCDPISGHATLYWYRQILGQGPELLVQFQDESVVDDSQLPKDRFSAERLKGVDSTLKIQPAELGDSAMYLCASSSTINTGELFFGEGSRLTVL.

This clone was found once. The rearrangement uses TRBV18 and TRBJ1-6; TRBD1 agrees at 9 bases. Germline CDR1 is KGHSH and CDR2 is LQKENI. The CDR3 is 13 residues long. V shed 6 bases and J 9 bases; nucleotides not matched to a gene: 3. The DNA for the CDR3 is TGTGCCAGCTCTGGGACAGGGTCTTCACCCCTCCACTTT. Amino acid sequence: CASSGTGSSPLHF.

The chain has TRBV6-1 and TRBJ2-7, with 8 nucleotides matching TRBD1. This CDR3 contains 15 residues. Germline V gene lookup returns CDR1 MNHNS and CDR2 SASEGT. The V and J ends lost 6 bases and 2 bases, in that order; junction bases with no gene match: 9. The CDR3 DNA sequence: TGTGCCAGCAGGACCCCAGGGGGCCATACCTACGAGCAGTACTTC. Its translation is CASRTPGGHTYEQYF.

A few counts support this clone. The chain joins TRBV4-1 to TRBJ1-4, with TRBD1 matching over 9 bases. This CDR3 comprises 14 residues. The V gene's germline CDR1 is MGHRA and CDR2 YSYEKL. V lost 6 bases and J lost 6; bases outside the gene matches: 5. Here the CDR3 DNA reads TGCGCCAGCAGTCGTAGGACAGGGGATGAAAAACTGTTTTTT. It encodes CASSRRTGDEKLFF.

The rearrangement joins TRBV5-6 to TRBJ1-1; TRBD1 might be the D (6 bases). The CDR3 consists of 15 residues. Germline-derived CDR1 and CDR2 are SGHDT and YYEEEE. Between the trimmed V and J ends, which lost 0 bases and 0 bases, there was a span of 9 bases. CDR3 bases: TGTGCCAGCAGCTTGGAAGGACAGATGAACACTGAAGCTTTCTTT. This encodes CASSLEGQMNTEAFF.

The genes are TRBV19 and TRBJ2-3, with 8 bases identical to TRBD2. Germline CDR1 reads LNHDA; CDR2 reads SQIVND (reference sequence). CDR3 length: 15 residues. The trim removed 3 bases at V and 4 bases at J, leaving 6 bases unmatched. DNA of the CDR3: TGTGCCAGTAGTATTCCAGCGGGGGTAGCAGATACGCAGTATTTT. Amino acid sequence: CASSIPAGVADTQYF.

The chain is built from TRBV28 and TRBJ1-2; TRBD1 is a possible D gene (5 bases). The germline V and J ends were trimmed by 8 bases and 5 bases, with 15 bases remaining between them. The CDR3 consists of 13 residues. Germline values: CDR1 MDHEN, CDR2 SYDVKM. CDR3 coding DNA: TGTGCCAGCCGAATCGGGGGGGTGTATGGCTACACCTTC. As protein: CASRIGGVYGYTF.